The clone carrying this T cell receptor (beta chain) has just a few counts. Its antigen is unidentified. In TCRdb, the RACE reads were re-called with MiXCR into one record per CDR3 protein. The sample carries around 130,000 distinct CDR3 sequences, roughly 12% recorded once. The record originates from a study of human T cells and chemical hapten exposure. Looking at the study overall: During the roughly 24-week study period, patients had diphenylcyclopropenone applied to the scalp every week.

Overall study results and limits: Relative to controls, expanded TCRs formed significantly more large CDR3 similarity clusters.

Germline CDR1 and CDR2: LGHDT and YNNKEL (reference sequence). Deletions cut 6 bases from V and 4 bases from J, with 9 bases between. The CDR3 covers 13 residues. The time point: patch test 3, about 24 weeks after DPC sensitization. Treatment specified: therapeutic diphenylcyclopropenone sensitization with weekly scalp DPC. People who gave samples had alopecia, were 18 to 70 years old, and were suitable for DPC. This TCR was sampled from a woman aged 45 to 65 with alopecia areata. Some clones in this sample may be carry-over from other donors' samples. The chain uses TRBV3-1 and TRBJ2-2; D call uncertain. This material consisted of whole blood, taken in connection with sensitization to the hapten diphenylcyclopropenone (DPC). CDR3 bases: TGTGCCAGCAGAAACAAGGGCACCGGGGAGCTGTTTTTT. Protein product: CASRNKGTGELFF. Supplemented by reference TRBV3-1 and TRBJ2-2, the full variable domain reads DTAVSQTPKYLVTQMGNDKSIKCEQNLGHDTMYWYKQDSKKFLKIMFSYNNKELIINETVPNRFSPKSPDKAHLNLHINSLELGDSAVYFCASRNKGTGELFFGEGSRLTVL.